This T cell receptor beta chain was identified in a study of blood T cell repertoires in COVID-19. The CDR3 contains 15 residues. The V segment lost 10 bases and the J segment 0 bases; nucleotides outside the gene matches: 2. Germline-derived CDR1 and CDR2 are MNHEY and SVGAGI. Method: immunoSEQ multiplex PCR; TCRdb's copy keeps in-frame clones and lacks some. The table records tens of thousands of clones, about 85% of them present only once. What was sequenced was peripheral blood. This TCR was sampled from an elderly man with acute or convalescent COVID-19. The V call is TRBV6-5, the J call TRBJ2-6, with 11 bases that match TRBD1. The chain's CDR3 is CAMGTGGSGANVLTF. Here the CDR3 DNA reads TGTGCCATGGGGACAGGGGGCTCTGGGGCCAACGTCCTGACTTTC.